The entry that follows covers one TCR beta chain sequence. Sequencing was performed with immunoSEQ multiplex PCR; in TCRdb, only in-frame clones are kept and a portion is missing. The table records about 26,000 clones, roughly 90% of them present only once. Germline CDR1 SGHTA, CDR2 FQGNSA. With 2 bases removed from V and 0 bases from J, the gap between germline ends came to 8 bases. This CDR3 has 14 residues. This specimen belongs to a study of T cells in localized non-small cell lung cancer. The rearrangement links TRBV7-2 to TRBJ2-7; tentatively, D is TRBD1 (5 bases). The sample here was peripheral blood, taken before any cancer treatment. The receptor was derived from a female donor aged 60 or older with stage II squamous cell lung carcinoma. The CDR3 nucleotides are TGTGCCAGCAGCTTACAGGGCCTCTCCTACGAGCAGTACTTC. The encoded protein is CASSLQGLSYEQYF.